This is a list of T cell receptor beta chains from one sample in a study of blood T cell repertoires in COVID-19. Profiled with immunoSEQ multiplex PCR; TCRdb holds only in-frame clones, not every one. The table includes roughly 140,000 clones, 82% detected once. Source material: peripheral blood. These receptors all stem from a woman older than 75 with acute or convalescent COVID-19. CDR3s include the opening cysteine and the closing phenylalanine or tryptophan. D genes are given only for firm matches. Rows may omit the clone size; those that give it use once, few, many or a size class.

TRBV6-5	NA	NA	TRBJ1-2	TGTGCCAGCCCGAGGGCTAACTATGGCTACACCTTC	CASPRANYGYTF
TRBV6-1	TRBD1	NA	TRBJ1-6	TGTGCCAGCAGTGATAGGGACAGGGGGTCCCTCCACTTT	CASSDRDRGSLHF
TRBV3-1/TRBV3-2	NA	NA	TRBJ2-5	TGTGCCAGCAGCCTACGGACAGAAAGGACCCAGTACTTC	CASSLRTERTQYF
TRBV19	TRBD1	NA	TRBJ1-5	TGTGCCAGTAACCTCGGCCTCGGTAGGGACAGGGGGCTACAGAATCAGCCCCAGCATTTT	CASNLGLGRDRGLQNQPQHF
TRBV3-1/TRBV3-2	NA	once	TRBJ2-7	TGTGCCAGCAGCCAAGGCGGCGCCCGACCAACCTACGAGCAGTACTTC	CASSQGGARPTYEQYF
TRBV7-8	NA	NA	TRBJ1-2	TGTGCCAGCAGCTTACGCACAGGGAACGGCTACACCTTC	CASSLRTGNGYTF
TRBV10-1	NA	NA	TRBJ2-5	TGCGCCATCGGTCAAGAGACCCAGTACTTC	CAIGQETQYF
TRBV15	NA	NA	TRBJ2-7	TGTGCCACCAGCAGAGAAGTTGAAGCTAGCCGCCCGTTCGAGCAGTACTTC	CATSREVEASRPFEQYF
TRBV20-1	TRBD1	NA	TRBJ1-6	TGCAGTGCTGGTGGACAGGGAGTGGATTCACCCCTCCACTTT	CSAGGQGVDSPLHF
TRBV11-2	TRBD2	NA	TRBJ2-2	TGTGCCAGCAGCTCCCACGGACTAGCGGGGAGCACCGGGGAGCTGTTTTTT	CASSSHGLAGSTGELFF